This entry is about one T cell receptor (beta chain). The sample originates from a study of control samples from healthy donors and cancer patients. The method was immunoSEQ multiplex PCR; TCRdb's version includes in-frame clones alone and lacks a portion of them. The table has 90,000 to 150,000 clones, around nine tenths seen once. Germline V gene lookup returns CDR1 LNHDA and CDR2 SQIVND (reference sequence). This CDR3 has 13 residues. V dropped 9 bases and J dropped 2 bases, with 11 bases sitting between them. This sequence was found in a man aged 25-45 years in good health. Source material: blood. V is TRBV19 and J is TRBJ1-5; D remains ambiguous. CDR3 sequence (DNA): TGTGCCAGCCTACCTGGGGGCAATCAGCCCCAGCATTTT. The encoded protein is CASLPGGNQPQHF.